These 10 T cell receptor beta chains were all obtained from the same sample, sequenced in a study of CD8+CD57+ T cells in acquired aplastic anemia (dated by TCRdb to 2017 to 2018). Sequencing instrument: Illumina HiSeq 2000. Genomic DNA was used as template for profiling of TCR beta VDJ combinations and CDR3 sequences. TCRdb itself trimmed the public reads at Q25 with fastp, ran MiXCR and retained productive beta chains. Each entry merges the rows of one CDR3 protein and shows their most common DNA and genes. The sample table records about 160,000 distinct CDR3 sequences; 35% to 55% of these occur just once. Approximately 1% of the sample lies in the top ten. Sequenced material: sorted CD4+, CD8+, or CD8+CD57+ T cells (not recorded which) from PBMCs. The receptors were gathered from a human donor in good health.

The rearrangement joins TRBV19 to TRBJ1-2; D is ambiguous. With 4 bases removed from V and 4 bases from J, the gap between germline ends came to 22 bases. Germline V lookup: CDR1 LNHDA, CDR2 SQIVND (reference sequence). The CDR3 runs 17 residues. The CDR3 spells CASSRPPDAPVGYGYTF. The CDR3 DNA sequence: TGTGCCAGTAGTAGACCCCCTGACGCTCCTGTAGGCTATGGCTACACCTTC. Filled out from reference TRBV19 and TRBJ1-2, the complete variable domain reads DGGITQSPKYLFRKEGQNVTLSCEQNLNHDAMYWYRQDPGQGLRLIYYSQIVNDFQKGDIAEGYSVSREKKESFPLTVTSAQKNPTAFYLCASSRPPDAPVGYGYTFGSGTRLTVV.

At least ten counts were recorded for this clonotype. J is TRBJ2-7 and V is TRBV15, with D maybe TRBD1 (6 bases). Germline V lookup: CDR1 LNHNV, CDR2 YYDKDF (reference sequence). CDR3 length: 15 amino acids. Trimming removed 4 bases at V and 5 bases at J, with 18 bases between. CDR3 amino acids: CATSTGQTSVDEQYF. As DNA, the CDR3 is TGTGCCACCAGCACAGGACAGACAAGTGTCGACGAGCAGTACTTC.

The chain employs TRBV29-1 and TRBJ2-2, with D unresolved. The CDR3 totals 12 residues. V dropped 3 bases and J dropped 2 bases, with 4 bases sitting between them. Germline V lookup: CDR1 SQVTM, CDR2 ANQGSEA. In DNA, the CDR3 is TGCAGCGTTGACGGAAACACCGGGGAGCTGTTTTTT. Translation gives CSVDGNTGELFF.

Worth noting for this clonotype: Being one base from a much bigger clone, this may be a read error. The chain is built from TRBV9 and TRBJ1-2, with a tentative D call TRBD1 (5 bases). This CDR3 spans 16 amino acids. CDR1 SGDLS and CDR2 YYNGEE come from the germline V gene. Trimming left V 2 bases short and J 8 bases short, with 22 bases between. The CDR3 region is CASSVDEGPRNRGYTF. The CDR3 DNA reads TGTGCCAGCAGCGTGGATGAGGGACCGCGCAATAGGGGCTACACCTTC.

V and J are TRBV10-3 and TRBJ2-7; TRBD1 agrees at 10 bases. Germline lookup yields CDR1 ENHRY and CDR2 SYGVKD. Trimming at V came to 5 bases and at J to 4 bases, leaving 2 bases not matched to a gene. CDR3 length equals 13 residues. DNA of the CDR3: TGTGCCATCAGTTCGGACAGGGGGTACGAGCAGTACTTC. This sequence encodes CAISSDRGYEQYF.

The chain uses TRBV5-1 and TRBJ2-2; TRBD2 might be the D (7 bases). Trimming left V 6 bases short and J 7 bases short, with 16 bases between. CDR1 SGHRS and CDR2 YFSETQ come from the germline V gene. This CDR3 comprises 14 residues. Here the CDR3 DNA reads TGCGCCAGCATGGCGGGAGTAGGGGGCGGGGAGCTGTTTTTT. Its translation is CASMAGVGGGELFF.

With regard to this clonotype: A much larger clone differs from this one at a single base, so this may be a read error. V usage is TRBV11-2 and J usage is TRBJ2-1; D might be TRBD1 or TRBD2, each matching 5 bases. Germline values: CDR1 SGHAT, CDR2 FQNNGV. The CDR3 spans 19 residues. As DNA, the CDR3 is TGTGCCAGCGGCTTATTGGCAGGTGGGGGTGGAAGCTCCTACAATGAGCAGTTCTTC. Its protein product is CASGLLAGGGGSSYNEQFF.

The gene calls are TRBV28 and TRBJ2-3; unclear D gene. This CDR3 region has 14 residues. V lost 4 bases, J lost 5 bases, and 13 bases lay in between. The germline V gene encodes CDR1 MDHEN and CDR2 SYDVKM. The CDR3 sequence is CASSSIGFGDTQYF. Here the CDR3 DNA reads TGTGCCAGCAGTTCTATAGGATTTGGAGATACGCAGTATTTT. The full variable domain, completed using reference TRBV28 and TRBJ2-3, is DVKVTQSSRYLVKRTGEKVFLECVQDMDHENMFWYRQDPGLGLRLIYFSYDVKMKEKGDIPEGYSVSREKKERFSLILESASTNQTSMYLCASSSIGFGDTQYFGPGTRLTVL.

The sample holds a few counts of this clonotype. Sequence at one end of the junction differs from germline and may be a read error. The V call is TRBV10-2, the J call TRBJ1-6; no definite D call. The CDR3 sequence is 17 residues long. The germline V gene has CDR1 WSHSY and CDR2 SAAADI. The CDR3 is CAGSYSAASSYNSPLHF. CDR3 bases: TGTGCCGGCAGTTACTCGGCGGCCAGCTCCTATAATTCACCCCTCCACTTT.

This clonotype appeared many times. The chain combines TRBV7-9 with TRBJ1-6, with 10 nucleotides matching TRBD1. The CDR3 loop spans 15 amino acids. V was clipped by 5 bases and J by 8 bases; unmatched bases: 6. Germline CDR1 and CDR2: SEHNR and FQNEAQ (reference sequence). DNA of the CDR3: TGTGCCAGCAGCACGGGACAGGGGACCTATTCACCCCTCCACTTT. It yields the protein CASSTGQGTYSPLHF.